The rows below give T cell receptor beta chains drawn from one sample of a study of T cells in Graves' hyperthyroidism and ophthalmopathy. TCRdb re-derived calls from the multiplex PCR reads in MiXCR, one entry per CDR3 protein. In the table there are more than 600,000 distinct CDR3 sequences, about 16% of which are singletons. The sequencing sample was made of blood. The receptor source for this set is a man between 18 and 35 years old with Graves' hyperthyroidism. The CDR3 runs from the conserved cysteine through the conserved F or W. The order of the fields is V gene, D gene, clone size, J gene, CDR3 protein, CDR3 DNA. A D gene is named only where the DNA matches it firmly. The size field is filled for only some rows; it gives once, few, many or a size class.

V: TRBV28; D: -; size: few; J: TRBJ2-4; CDR3: CASTGRRGAKNIQYF; DNA: TGTGCCAGCACCGGCCGGCGGGGCGCCAAAAACATTCAGTACTTC
V: TRBV6-1; D: TRBD2; size: many; J: TRBJ2-5; CDR3: CASNLASGSLQETQYF; DNA: TGTGCCAGCAATTTGGCTAGCGGGAGTCTGCAAGAGACCCAGTACTTC
V: TRBV28; D: -; size: many; J: TRBJ2-5; CDR3: CASSPGTGLKTQYF; DNA: TGTGCCAGCAGCCCCGGGACGGGATTGAAGACCCAGTACTTC
V: TRBV20-1; D: -; size: many; J: TRBJ1-6; CDR3: CSARARQFYSPLHF; DNA: TGCAGTGCTAGAGCCCGGCAGTTTTATTCACCCCTCCACTTT
V: TRBV28; D: TRBD1; size: many; J: TRBJ1-1; CDR3: CASKRDRGTEAFF; DNA: TGTGCCAGCAAGAGGGACAGGGGGACTGAAGCTTTCTTT
V: TRBV4-3; D: -; size: few; J: TRBJ2-3; CDR3: CASSQESMSIPDTQYF; DNA: TGCGCCAGCAGCCAAGAAAGCATGAGTATTCCAGATACGCAGTATTTT
V: TRBV2; D: TRBD2; size: -; J: TRBJ2-7; CDR3: CASSAGGPDEQYF; DNA: TGTGCCAGCAGTGCGGGGGGTCCGGACGAGCAGTACTTC
V: TRBV15; D: TRBD1; size: many; J: TRBJ2-7; CDR3: CATSRRTGVFDEQYF; DNA: TGTGCCACCAGCAGACGGACAGGGGTTTTTGACGAGCAGTACTTC
V: TRBV20-1; D: TRBD1; size: many; J: TRBJ2-7; CDR3: CSARPDRVGDEQYF; DNA: TGCAGTGCTAGACCGGACAGGGTGGGGGACGAGCAGTACTTC
V: TRBV28; D: TRBD2; size: -; J: TRBJ2-1; CDR3: CASSAGLAGGVHEQFF; DNA: TGTGCCAGCAGTGCGGGACTAGCGGGAGGTGTCCATGAGCAGTTCTTC
V: TRBV11-2; D: -; size: -; J: TRBJ1-3; CDR3: CASSFPGIFGNTIYF; DNA: TGTGCCAGCAGCTTTCCCGGGATTTTCGGAAACACCATATATTTT
V: TRBV27; D: TRBD2; size: many; J: TRBJ2-3; CDR3: CASSSGRGSTDTQYF; DNA: TGTGCCAGCAGTAGCGGGAGGGGCAGCACAGATACGCAGTATTTT
V: TRBV30; D: TRBD2; size: many; J: TRBJ2-1; CDR3: CAWRASGRSDEQFF; DNA: TGTGCCTGGAGGGCTAGCGGGAGGTCTGATGAGCAGTTCTTC
V: TRBV7-9; D: -; size: many; J: TRBJ2-1; CDR3: CASSRTYSDIGNEQFF; DNA: TGTGCCAGCAGCCGGACTTACTCCGACATAGGCAATGAGCAGTTCTTC
V: TRBV2; D: -; size: few; J: TRBJ1-1; CDR3: CASSEVLKVNTEAFF; DNA: TGTGCCAGCAGCGAAGTATTGAAAGTGAACACTGAAGCTTTCTTT
V: TRBV28; D: -; size: many; J: TRBJ1-1; CDR3: CASTRKNTEAFF; DNA: TGTGCCAGCACGCGAAAGAACACTGAAGCTTTCTTT
V: TRBV30; D: -; size: few; J: TRBJ1-1; CDR3: CAWSAWTAKNTEAFF; DNA: TGTGCCTGGAGTGCTTGGACAGCTAAGAACACTGAAGCTTTCTTT